One and the same sample provided the 26 T cell receptor beta chains below, sequenced in a study of blood T cells in healthy people across ages. The authors ran a second PCR of roughly 7 to 11 cycles using a sample-barcoded 5' primer and a J-beta primer mix. A single record per CDR3 protein comes from TCRdb applying MiXCR to the 5' RACE reads. The profile shows about a million distinct CDR3 sequences, 45% to 60% of them singletons. Sequenced material: blood. Every receptor here comes from a woman in her fifties or sixties in good health.

This chain connects TRBV4-1 to TRBJ2-7, with D tentatively TRBD2 (5 bases). V lost 1 base and J 4 bases, leaving 11 bases between the germline ends. Germline V gene lookup returns CDR1 MGHRA and CDR2 YSYEKL. The CDR3 length is 14 residues. The CDR3 bases are TGCGCCAGCAGCCAAGTCGTAGCGATGTACGAGCAGTACTTC. Protein: CASSQVVAMYEQYF.

V gene TRBV3-1 combines with J gene TRBJ2-7; no definite D call. The CDR3 length is 16 residues. Germline loops: CDR1 LGHDT, CDR2 YNNKEL (reference sequence). V lost 3 bases and J lost 0, with 15 bases in between. CDR3 loop: CASSHAVDTSSYEQYF. The CDR3 region has the DNA TGTGCCAGCAGCCATGCTGTCGACACCAGCTCCTACGAGCAGTACTTC.

This clonotype has only a few counts. The chain is built from TRBV29-1 and TRBJ2-6; D may be TRBD1 or TRBD2 (5 bases each). Deletions cut 6 bases from V and 3 bases from J, with 6 bases between. CDR3 length equals 12 residues. CDR1 is SQVTM, CDR2 ANQGSEA, per germline. Written as DNA, the CDR3 is TGCAGCGTGGGACGTGGGGCCAACGTCCTGACTTTC. This gives the protein CSVGRGANVLTF.

The chain links TRBV6-5 to TRBJ2-7; D is ambiguous. Germline CDR1 is MNHEY and CDR2 is SVGAGI. With 4 bases removed from V and 3 bases from J, the gap between germline ends came to 16 bases. This CDR3 region has 15 residues. The CDR3 DNA sequence: TGTGCCAGCAGTTCCTCCGGGTCCACCTACTACGAGCAGTACTTC. Amino acid sequence: CASSSSGSTYYEQYF.

The count of this clonotype is one. This chain uses TRBV5-1 with TRBJ2-7; D is ambiguous. The CDR3 contains 13 residues. Per germline, CDR1 SGHRS and CDR2 YFSETQ. Trimming removed 3 bases at V and 7 bases at J, with 14 bases between. Written as DNA, the CDR3 is TGCGCCAGCAGCTCAGGCGGATACAATGAGCAGTACTTC. Residues: CASSSGGYNEQYF.

This clonotype has just a few counts. DNA of the CDR3: TGTGCCAGCAGGAAACCGGGACTCTTCACAGATACGCAGTATTTT. This gives the protein CASRKPGLFTDTQYF. The gene calls are TRBV12-3 or TRBV12-4 and TRBJ2-3; D possibly corresponds to TRBD2 (6 bases). This CDR3 contains 15 residues. The V gene lost 6 bases and the J gene lost 2 bases, with 15 bases spanning the gap.

CDR3 DNA: TGCGCCAGCAGCCATCAGGGTGCCCCCCGGGGCTACACCTTC. It encodes CASSHQGAPRGYTF. V usage is TRBV4-3 and J usage is TRBJ1-2; D is perhaps TRBD1 (5 bases). In germline, CDR1 is LGHNA, CDR2 YSLEER. The CDR3 extends over 14 amino acids. V gave up 3 bases and J gave up 8 bases, with 16 bases separating them.

The chain's CDR3 is CSASVQGSRQTQYF. In nucleotides, the CDR3 is TGCAGCGCCTCGGTGCAGGGTTCCAGGCAGACCCAGTACTTC. The chain joins TRBV29-1 to TRBJ2-5; D possibly corresponds to TRBD1 (5 bases). The CDR3 totals 14 residues. Germline CDR1 is SQVTM and CDR2 is ANQGSEA. Trimming took off 7 bases at V and 6 bases at J, with 21 bases between the two ends.

V gene TRBV21-1 combines with J gene TRBJ1-2. TRBV21-1 is described as a pseudogene. The CDR3 contains 11 residues. CDR3 coding DNA: TGTGCCAGCATTCGTAACTATGGCTACACCTTC. This gives the protein CASIRNYGYTF.

This clonotype was observed a few times. The chain carries TRBV10-3 and TRBJ2-5; D perhaps matches TRBD1 (6 bases). The CDR3 has 14 residues. V was shortened by 6 bases and J by 5 bases, with 16 bases between the two germline ends. CDR1 is ENHRY and CDR2 is SYGVKD in the germline V gene. This CDR3 reads CAISRDILDETQYF. The CDR3 DNA reads TGTGCCATCAGCCGGGACATTTTGGACGAGACCCAGTACTTC.

This chain links TRBV3-1 with TRBJ1-1; D is unresolved. Trimming took off 1 base at V and 11 bases at J, with 14 bases between the two ends. Germline V gene data show CDR1 as LGHDT and CDR2 as YNNKEL (reference sequence). The CDR3 is 13 amino acids. CDR3 sequence (DNA): TGTGCCAGCAGCCAAGCGTCAACAGCAAAGGCTTTCTTT. Translated: CASSQASTAKAFF.

This clonotype was observed once. The V call is TRBV16, the J call TRBJ2-5, with 9 bases that match TRBD2. The DNA end favors TRBJ2-4, so the J call may be wrong. Germline loops: CDR1 KGHSY, CDR2 FQNENV. This CDR3 is 15 amino acids long. CDR3 in DNA: TGTGCCAGCAGCCCTCAGGTAGCGGGAGCTAACATTCAGTACTTC. This sequence encodes CASSPQVAGANIQYF.

This clonotype has just a few counts. The chain couples TRBV5-1 to TRBJ2-7; D is unclear. There are 13 residues in the CDR3. CDR1 is SGHRS, CDR2 YFSETQ, per germline. V was trimmed by 2 bases and J by 3 bases, leaving 9 bases between them. The CDR3 DNA is TGCGCCAGCAGCTTAAAAGGCGACTACGAGCAGTACTTC. This sequence encodes CASSLKGDYEQYF.

This clonotype was picked up a small number of times. This sequence joins TRBV28 and TRBJ1-2; D not resolved. V was shortened by 1 base and J by 2 bases, with 11 bases between the two germline ends. The germline V gene encodes CDR1 MDHEN and CDR2 SYDVKM. This CDR3 spans 15 amino acids. CDR3 sequence: CASSLSHIGNYGYTF. CDR3 DNA: TGTGCCAGCAGTTTATCACACATAGGGAACTATGGCTACACCTTC.

This clonotype has just a few counts. The genes are TRBV20-1 and TRBJ1-4, with 8 bases matching TRBD1. Germline V gene sequence: CDR1 DFQATT, CDR2 SNEGSKA (reference sequence). The CDR3 length is 13 residues. J was trimmed by 8 bases and V by 4 bases; bases with no gene match: 6. DNA for the CDR3: TGCAGTGCTACGACAGGGGTCTACGAAAAACTGTTTTTT. As protein: CSATTGVYEKLFF.

This chain links TRBV15 with TRBJ2-5, with D perhaps matching TRBD1 or TRBD2 (5 bases each). Trimming took 0 bases from V and 0 from J, leaving 11 bases between them. This CDR3 spans 16 amino acids. The V gene's germline CDR1 is LNHNV and CDR2 YYDKDF (reference sequence). The chain's CDR3 is CATSRDWGPYQETQYF. CDR3 nucleotide sequence: TGTGCCACCAGCAGAGATTGGGGACCCTACCAAGAGACCCAGTACTTC.

This clonotype was counted many times. The V and J genes are TRBV7-2 and TRBJ2-3; 12 positions match TRBD2. The length of the CDR3 is 16 residues. V lost 5 bases, J lost 5 bases, and 8 bases stayed unmatched. The germline gives CDR1 SGHTA, CDR2 FQGNSA. The DNA of the CDR3 is TGTGCCAGCAGCCTCCGGACTAGCGGGATAGTAGATACGCAGTATTTT. Translated: CASSLRTSGIVDTQYF.

The V gene is TRBV28, the J gene TRBJ1-4; 7 nucleotides line up with TRBD1. Germline trimming cut 6 bases from V and 8 bases from J; bases unmatched to any gene: 9. Germline V lookup: CDR1 MDHEN, CDR2 SYDVKM. The CDR3 totals 14 residues. The CDR3 region is CASSHTGVREKLFF. DNA of the CDR3: TGTGCCAGCAGCCATACAGGGGTGCGGGAAAAACTGTTTTTT.

The CDR3 bases are TGTGCCAGCAGCCAGGTCTTCGGGAGCACCAACAATGAGCAGTTCTTC. Its translation: CASSQVFGSTNNEQFF. V is TRBV4-2 and J is TRBJ2-1, with D possibly being TRBD2 (6 bases). The CDR3 consists of 16 residues. Germline V lookup: CDR1 LGHNA, CDR2 YNFKEQ. V was pared by 3 bases and J by 5 bases, with 17 bases between.

The chain is built from TRBV27 and TRBJ2-7, with TRBD1 as a possible D gene (6 bases). Trimming removed 5 bases from V and 3 bases from J, with 11 bases in between. CDR3 length: 13 amino acids. Germline V CDR1 and CDR2: MNHEY, SMNVEV (reference sequence). CDR3 DNA sequence: TGTGCCAGCAGTCCAACGACAGGCTACGAGCAGTACTTC. It specifies CASSPTTGYEQYF.

This chain uses TRBV29-1 with TRBJ1-2; possibly TRBD1 for D (5 bases). Germline V gene lookup returns CDR1 SQVTM and CDR2 ANQGSEA. V lost 7 bases, J lost 0 bases, and 12 bases lay in between. This CDR3 region has 13 residues. The CDR3 region has the DNA TGCAGCGGCGGGGCCGGGACTAACTATGGCTACACCTTC. The encoded protein is CSGGAGTNYGYTF.

J is TRBJ2-5 and V is TRBV28; TRBD1 aligns across 10 bases. The CDR3 contains 16 residues. Germline V CDR1 and CDR2: MDHEN, SYDVKM. With 5 bases clipped from V and 7 bases from J, the junction kept 13 bases outside the gene matches. CDR3 protein: CASSPPGQGIVGTQYF. CDR3 coding DNA: TGTGCCAGCAGTCCTCCGGGACAGGGGATTGTTGGGACCCAGTACTTC.

The J gene is TRBJ1-4, the V gene TRBV7-9, with a possible D match to TRBD1 (5 bases). The ends were cut back, 10 bases at V and 5 bases at J, with 8 bases in the middle. The CDR3 covers 11 residues. Per germline, CDR1 SEHNR and CDR2 FQNEAQ (reference sequence). CDR3 in DNA: TGTGCCACCCACAGGAATGAAAAACTGTTTTTT. This gives the protein CATHRNEKLFF.

This clonotype showed up just a few times. V usage is TRBV7-2 and J usage is TRBJ2-1; 8 bases align to TRBD1. With 11 bases clipped from V and 1 base from J, the junction kept 7 bases outside the gene matches. Per the germline V gene, CDR1 is SGHTA and CDR2 is FQGNSA. This CDR3 is 14 amino acids long. The DNA of the CDR3 is TGTGCCGGGGCTAGGACAGGGTCCTACAATGAGCAGTTCTTC. Translation gives CAGARTGSYNEQFF.

The chain employs TRBV4-3 and TRBJ2-1; 7 bases are a match to TRBD1. Germline CDR1 reads LGHNA; CDR2 reads YSLEER. The J segment lost 4 bases and the V segment lost 1 base, leaving 4 bases of the junction unmatched. This CDR3 is built from 15 residues. CDR3 coding DNA: TGCGCCAGCAGCCAAGGACAGGGTCTATACAATGAGCAGTTCTTC. Translated, it gives CASSQGQGLYNEQFF.

The chain carries TRBV3-1 and TRBJ2-7; D remains unclear. This CDR3 is 12 amino acids long. Germline V gene sequence: CDR1 LGHDT, CDR2 YNNKEL (reference sequence). V lost 0 bases, J lost 3 bases, and 3 bases lay in between. Here the CDR3 DNA reads TGTGCCAGCAGCCAAGAAGACTACGAGCAGTACTTC. Translation gives CASSQEDYEQYF.